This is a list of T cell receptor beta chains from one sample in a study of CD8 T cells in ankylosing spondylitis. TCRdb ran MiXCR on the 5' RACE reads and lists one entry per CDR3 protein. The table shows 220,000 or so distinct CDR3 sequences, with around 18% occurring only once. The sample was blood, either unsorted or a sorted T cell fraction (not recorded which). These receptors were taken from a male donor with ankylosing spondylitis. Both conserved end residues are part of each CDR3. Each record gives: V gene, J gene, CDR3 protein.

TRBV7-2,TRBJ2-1,CASRRGNEQFF
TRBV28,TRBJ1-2,CASSKDPYGYTF
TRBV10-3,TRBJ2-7,CAISDGTRYEQYF
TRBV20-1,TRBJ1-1,CSSLKGGSTEAFF
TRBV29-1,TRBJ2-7,CSVEGVRGSYEQYF
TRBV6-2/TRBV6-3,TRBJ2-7,CASSYPGQGIYEQYF
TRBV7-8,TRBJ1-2,CASSSGRRDATDYGYTF
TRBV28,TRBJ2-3,CASSIPTPTSTDTQYF
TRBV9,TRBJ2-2,CASAPGLASNTGELFF
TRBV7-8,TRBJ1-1,CASSYHLGPNTEAFF
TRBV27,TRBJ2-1,CASTWQGAGEQFF
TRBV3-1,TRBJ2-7,CASSQRTGHTYEQYF
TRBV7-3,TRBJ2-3,CASSFYRDRVDTQYF
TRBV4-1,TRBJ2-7,CASSQLSAGTSVFAPYEQYF
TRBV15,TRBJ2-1,CATSRTGVPNEQFF
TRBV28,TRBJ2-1,CASSFTPLAGGDEQFF
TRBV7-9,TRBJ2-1,CASSLDGTGAYNEQFF
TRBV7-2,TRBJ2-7,CASSSPSYEQYF
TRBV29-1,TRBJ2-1,CSVDPGLQANEQFF
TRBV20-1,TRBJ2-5,CSARTGPMETQYF
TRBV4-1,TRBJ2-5,CASSQDQLGQETQYF
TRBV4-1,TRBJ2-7,CASSQTKTYEQYF
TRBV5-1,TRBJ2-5,CASSLAGGELQETQYF
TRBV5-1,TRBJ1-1,CASSLLPGDTEAFF
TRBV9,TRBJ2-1,CASSPTGGRNEQFF
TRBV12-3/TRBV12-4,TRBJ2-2,CASSFLDGGELFF
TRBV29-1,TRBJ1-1,CSAFGEGGEAFF
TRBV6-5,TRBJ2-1,CASSYSKGGRYNEQFF
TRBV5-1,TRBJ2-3,CASSLVGPDTQYF
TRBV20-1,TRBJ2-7,CSAMGGNSYEQYF
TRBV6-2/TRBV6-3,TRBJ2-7,CASSSRQDPYEQYF
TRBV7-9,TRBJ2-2,CASSRTSTGELFF
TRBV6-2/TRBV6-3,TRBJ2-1,CASQGAMVSYNEQFF
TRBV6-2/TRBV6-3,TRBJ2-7,CASSYGVTYEQYF
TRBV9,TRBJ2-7,CASSSRGTGSEQYF
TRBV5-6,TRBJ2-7,CASSLSVGTTYEQYF
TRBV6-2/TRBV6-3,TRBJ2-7,CASSYLAGGYEQYF
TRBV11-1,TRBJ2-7,CASSSPMQGFKFLYEQYF
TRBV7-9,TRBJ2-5,CASSPGRSPQETQYF
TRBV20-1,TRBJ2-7,CSARDHDDPLYEQYF
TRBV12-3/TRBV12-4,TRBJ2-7,CASRPGLAYEQYF
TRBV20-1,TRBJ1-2,CSAPEGTERNYGYTF
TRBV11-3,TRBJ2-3,CASRDRGSGESTDTQYF
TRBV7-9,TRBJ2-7,CASSSAGSYEQYF
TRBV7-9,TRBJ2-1,CASSPTQGVYNEQFF
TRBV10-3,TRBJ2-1,CAISESGDRGHEQFF
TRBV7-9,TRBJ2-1,CASSALDRDNEQFF
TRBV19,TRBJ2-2,CASSDVGPGELFF
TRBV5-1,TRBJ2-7,CASRKDGEQYF